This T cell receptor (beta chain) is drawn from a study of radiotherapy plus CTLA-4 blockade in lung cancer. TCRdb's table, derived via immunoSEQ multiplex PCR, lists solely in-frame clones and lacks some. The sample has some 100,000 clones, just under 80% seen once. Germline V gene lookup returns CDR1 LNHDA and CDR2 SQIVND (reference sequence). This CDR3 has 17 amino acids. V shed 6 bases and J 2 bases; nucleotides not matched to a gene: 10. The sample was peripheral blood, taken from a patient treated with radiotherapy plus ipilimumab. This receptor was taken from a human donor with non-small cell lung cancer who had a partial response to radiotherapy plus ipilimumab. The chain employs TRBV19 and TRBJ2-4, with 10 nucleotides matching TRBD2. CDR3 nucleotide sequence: TGTGCCAGTAGCCTAGCGGGAGAAGGGAGGACCAAAAACATTCAGTACTTC. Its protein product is CASSLAGEGRTKNIQYF.